The present entry profiles one T cell receptor beta chain with its context. The V and J ends lost 4 bases and 1 base respectively, with 12 bases between them. Germline lookup yields CDR1 SGHKS and CDR2 YYEKEE (reference sequence). This CDR3 has 15 amino acids. The data were obtained in a study of blood T cell repertoires in COVID-19. Study as a whole: Sample material is recorded as cDNA or gDNA derived from T cells, B-cell-depleted T cells, or PBMCs.

Sequenced by immunoSEQ multiplex PCR; TCRdb stores in-frame clones only, minus some. Seen here are around 44,000 clones, approximately 92% observed once, and the top ten hold around 12%. The chain links TRBV5-5 to TRBJ1-5; tentatively, D is TRBD1 (5 bases). This receptor was obtained from a human donor in a cohort sampled during active COVID-19. Material for sequencing was peripheral blood. The CDR3 loop reads CASSQGGWSNQPQHF. In DNA, the CDR3 is TGTGCCAGCAGCCAGGGAGGGTGGAGCAATCAGCCCCAGCATTTT. The variable domain in full, completed from reference TRBV5-5 and TRBJ1-5, reads DAGVTQSPTHLIKTRGQQVTLRCSPISGHKSVSWYQQVLGQGPQFIFQYYEKEERGRGNFPDRFSARQFPNYSSELNVNALLLGDSALYLCASSQGGWSNQPQHFGDGTRLSIL.